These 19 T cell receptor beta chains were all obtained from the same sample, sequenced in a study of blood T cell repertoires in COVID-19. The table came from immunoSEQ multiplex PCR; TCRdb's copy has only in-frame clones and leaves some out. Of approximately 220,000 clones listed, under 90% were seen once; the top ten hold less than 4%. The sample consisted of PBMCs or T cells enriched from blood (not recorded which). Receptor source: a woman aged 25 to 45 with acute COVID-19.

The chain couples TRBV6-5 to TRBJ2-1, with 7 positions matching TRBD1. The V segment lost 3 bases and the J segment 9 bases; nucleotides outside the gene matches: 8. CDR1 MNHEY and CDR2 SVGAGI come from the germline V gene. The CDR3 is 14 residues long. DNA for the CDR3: TGTGCCAGCAGTTATCGGGACAGTCGGGGTGAGCAGTTCTTC. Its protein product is CASSYRDSRGEQFF.

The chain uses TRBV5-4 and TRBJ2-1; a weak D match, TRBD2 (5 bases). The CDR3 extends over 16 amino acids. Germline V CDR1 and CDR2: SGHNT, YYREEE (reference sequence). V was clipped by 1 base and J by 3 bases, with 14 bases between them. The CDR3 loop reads CASSLRSSTNYNEQFF. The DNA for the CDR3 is TGTGCCAGCAGCTTGAGGTCTAGCACCAACTACAATGAGCAGTTCTTC. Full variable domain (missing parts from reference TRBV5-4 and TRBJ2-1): ETGVTQSPTHLIKTRGQQVTLRCSSQSGHNTVSWYQQALGQGPQFIFQYYREEENGRGNFPPRFSGLQFPNYSSELNVNALELDDSALYLCASSLRSSTNYNEQFFGPGTRLTVL.

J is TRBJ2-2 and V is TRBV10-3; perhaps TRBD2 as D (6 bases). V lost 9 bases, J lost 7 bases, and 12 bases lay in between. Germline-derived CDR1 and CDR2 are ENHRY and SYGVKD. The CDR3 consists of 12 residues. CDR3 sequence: CAIGEAVGELFF. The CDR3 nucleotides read TGTGCCATAGGGGAGGCAGTCGGGGAGCTGTTTTTT.

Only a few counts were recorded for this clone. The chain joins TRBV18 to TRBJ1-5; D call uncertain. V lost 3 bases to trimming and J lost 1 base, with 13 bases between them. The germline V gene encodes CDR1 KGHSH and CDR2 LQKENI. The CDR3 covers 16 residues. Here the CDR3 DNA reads TGTGCCAGCTCACCGTTTTCTCCGGGGAGCAATCAGCCCCAGCATTTT. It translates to CASSPFSPGSNQPQHF.

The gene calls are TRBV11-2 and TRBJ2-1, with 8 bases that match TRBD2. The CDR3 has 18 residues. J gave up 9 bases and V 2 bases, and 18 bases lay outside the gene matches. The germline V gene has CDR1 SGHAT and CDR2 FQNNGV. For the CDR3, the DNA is TGTGCCAGCAGCTTAACGGTATCGCGGGGGGTCCCGATTGGTGAGCAGTTCTTC. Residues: CASSLTVSRGVPIGEQFF.

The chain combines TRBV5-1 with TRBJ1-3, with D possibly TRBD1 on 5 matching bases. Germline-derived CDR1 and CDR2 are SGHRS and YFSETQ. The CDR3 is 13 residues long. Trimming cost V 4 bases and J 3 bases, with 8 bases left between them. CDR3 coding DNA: TGCGCCAGCAGCGTCGACAGTGGAAACACCATATATTTT. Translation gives CASSVDSGNTIYF. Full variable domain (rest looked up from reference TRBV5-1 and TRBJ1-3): KAGVTQTPRYLIKTRGQQVTLSCSPISGHRSVSWYQQTPGQGLQFLFEYFSETQRNKGNFPGRFSGRQFSNSRSEMNVSTLELGDSALYLCASSVDSGNTIYFGEGSWLTVV.

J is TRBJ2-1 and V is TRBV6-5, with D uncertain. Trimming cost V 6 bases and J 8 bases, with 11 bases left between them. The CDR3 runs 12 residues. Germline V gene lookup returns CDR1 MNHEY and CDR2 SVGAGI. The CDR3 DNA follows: TGTGCCAGCAGCCCCGAGGTGGATGAGCAGTTCTTC. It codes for CASSPEVDEQFF.

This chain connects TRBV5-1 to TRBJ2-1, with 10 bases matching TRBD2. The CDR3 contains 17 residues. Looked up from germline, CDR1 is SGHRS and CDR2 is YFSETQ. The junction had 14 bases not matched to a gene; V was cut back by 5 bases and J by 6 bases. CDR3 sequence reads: CASSLRVTSGAVNEQFF. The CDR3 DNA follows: TGCGCCAGCAGTCTGCGGGTTACTAGCGGGGCGGTCAATGAGCAGTTCTTC.

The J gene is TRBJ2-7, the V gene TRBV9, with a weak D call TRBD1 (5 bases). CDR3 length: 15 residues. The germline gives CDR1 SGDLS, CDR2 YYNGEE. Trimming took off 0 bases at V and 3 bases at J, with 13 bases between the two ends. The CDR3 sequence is CASSVEGSTGYEQYF. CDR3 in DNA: TGTGCCAGCAGCGTAGAGGGGTCTACTGGCTACGAGCAGTACTTC.

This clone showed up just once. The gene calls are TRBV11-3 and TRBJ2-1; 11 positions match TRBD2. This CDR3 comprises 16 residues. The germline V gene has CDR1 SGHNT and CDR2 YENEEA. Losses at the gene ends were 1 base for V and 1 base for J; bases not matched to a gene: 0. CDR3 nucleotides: TGTGCCAGCAGCTTAGGGACTAGCGGGTCCTACAATGAGCAGTTCTTC. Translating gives CASSLGTSGSYNEQFF.

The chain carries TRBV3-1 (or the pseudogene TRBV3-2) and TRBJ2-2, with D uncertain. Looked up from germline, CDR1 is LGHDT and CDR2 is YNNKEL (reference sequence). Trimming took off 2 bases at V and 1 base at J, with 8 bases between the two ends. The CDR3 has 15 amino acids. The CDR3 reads CASSQRDKNTGELFF. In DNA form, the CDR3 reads TGTGCCAGCAGCCAACGAGACAAGAACACCGGGGAGCTGTTTTTT.

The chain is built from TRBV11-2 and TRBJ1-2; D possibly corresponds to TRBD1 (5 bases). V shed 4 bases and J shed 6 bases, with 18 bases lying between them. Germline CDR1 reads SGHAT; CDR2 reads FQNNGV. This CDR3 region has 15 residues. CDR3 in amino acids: CASSSTDGQRNGYTF. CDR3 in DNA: TGTGCCAGCAGCTCAACGGACGGACAACGGAATGGCTACACCTTC.

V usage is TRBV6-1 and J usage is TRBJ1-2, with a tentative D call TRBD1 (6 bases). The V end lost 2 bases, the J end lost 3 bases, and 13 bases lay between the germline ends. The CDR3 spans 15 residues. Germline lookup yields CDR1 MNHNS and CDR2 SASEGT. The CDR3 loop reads CASSERAGEYYGYTF. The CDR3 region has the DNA TGTGCCAGCAGTGAAAGGGCAGGGGAGTACTATGGCTACACCTTC.

CDR3 DNA: TGTGCCAGCAGCTTCCACACGGTAGCGGGGGCGGTGTGGATCCGGGAGCTGTTTTTT. It specifies CASSFHTVAGAVWIRELFF. The chain has TRBV5-5 and TRBJ2-2; 9 bases map to TRBD2. This CDR3 has 19 amino acids. The germline CDR1 and CDR2 sequences are SGHKS and YYEKEE (reference sequence). The V segment lost 2 bases and the J segment 9 bases; nucleotides outside the gene matches: 20.

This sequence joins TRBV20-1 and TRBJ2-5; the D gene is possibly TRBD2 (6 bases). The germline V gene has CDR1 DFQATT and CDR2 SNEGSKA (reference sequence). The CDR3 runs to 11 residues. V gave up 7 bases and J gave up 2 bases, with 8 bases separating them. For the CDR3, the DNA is TGCAGTGGTCTAGCGCAAGAGACCCAGTACTTC. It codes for CSGLAQETQYF.

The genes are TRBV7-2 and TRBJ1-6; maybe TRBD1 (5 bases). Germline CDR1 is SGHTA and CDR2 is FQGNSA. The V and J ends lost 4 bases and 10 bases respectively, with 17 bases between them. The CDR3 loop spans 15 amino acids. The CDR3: CASSYGHPKISPLHF. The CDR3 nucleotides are TGTGCCAGCAGCTACGGACATCCCAAAATCTCACCCCTCCACTTT. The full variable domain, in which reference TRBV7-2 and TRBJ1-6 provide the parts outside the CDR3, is GAGVSQSPSNKVTEKGKDVELRCDPISGHTALYWYRQSLGQGLEFLIYFQGNSAPDKSGLPSDRFSAERTGGSVSTLTIQRTQQEDSAVYLCASSYGHPKISPLHFGNGTRLTVT.

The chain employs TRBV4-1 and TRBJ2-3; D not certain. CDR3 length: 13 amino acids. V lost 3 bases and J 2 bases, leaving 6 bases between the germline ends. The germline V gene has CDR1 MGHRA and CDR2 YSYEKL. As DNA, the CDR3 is TGCGCCAGCAGCCATTCTCCCACAGATACGCAGTATTTT. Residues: CASSHSPTDTQYF.

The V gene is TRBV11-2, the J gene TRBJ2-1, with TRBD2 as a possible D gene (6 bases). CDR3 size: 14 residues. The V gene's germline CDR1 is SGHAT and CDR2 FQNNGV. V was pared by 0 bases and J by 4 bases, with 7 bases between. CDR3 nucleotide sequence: TGTGCCAGCAGCTTAGAGGGACTTTACAATGAGCAGTTCTTC. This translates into CASSLEGLYNEQFF.

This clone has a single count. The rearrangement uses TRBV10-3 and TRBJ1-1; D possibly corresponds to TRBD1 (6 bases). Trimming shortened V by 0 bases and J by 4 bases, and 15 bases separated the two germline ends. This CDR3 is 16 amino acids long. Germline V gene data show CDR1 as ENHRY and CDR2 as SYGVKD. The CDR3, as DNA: TGTGCCATCAGTGAGTCGGGAACAGGGTGGGTCACTGAAGCTTTCTTT. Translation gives CAISESGTGWVTEAFF.